The clone carrying this TCR beta chain counts as medium-sized. Deletions cut 3 bases from V and 5 bases from J, with 7 bases between. This CDR3 comprises 13 residues. In TCRdb, the PCR reads were re-called with MiXCR into one record per CDR3 protein. The sample has about 6,100 distinct CDR3 sequences, around 15% seen once; the top ten hold 2% to 3%. Sorting captured naive CD8 T cells as CD8+CD4-CCR7+CD45RA+. The data derive from a study of molecular identifiers for immune sequencing clone quantification. The sample taken for sequencing was naive CD8+ T cells from blood, with Jurkat cell RNA spiked in. The subset was: FACS-sorted CD8+CD4-CCR7+CD45RA+ naive T cells. The gene calls are TRBV12-3 or TRBV12-4 and TRBJ2-2; possible D gene TRBD2, 5 bases. The sequence came from a human donor in good health. Some libraries in this study had Jurkat cell RNA spiked in. The CDR3 DNA sequence: TGTGCCAGCAGTTTCGGGGTAACCGGGGAGCTGTTTTTT. This encodes CASSFGVTGELFF.